Below are 15 T cell receptor beta chains sequenced from a single sample in a study of shared T cell receptors in the human thymus. Profiling relied on immunoSEQ multiplex PCR, and the TCRdb table lists in-frame clones only, not all of them. Of 600,000 to 900,000 clones listed, around 85% are singletons. These data are also associated with another study on human thymus T cells.

Material: thymocytes. These receptors were collected from a girl younger than two with a congenital heart defect.

V is TRBV7-6 and J is TRBJ2-2; tentative D call: TRBD2 (7 bases). V was trimmed by 3 bases and J by 2 bases, leaving 10 bases between them. Germline CDR1 reads SGHVS; CDR2 reads FNYEAQ. This CDR3 has 15 residues. The CDR3 nucleotides read TGTGCCAGCAGCTTTACGGGGGGCAACACCGGGGAGCTGTTTTTT. It translates to CASSFTGGNTGELFF. Using reference TRBV7-6 and TRBJ2-2 for the parts outside the CDR3, the full variable domain is GAGVSQSPRYKVTKRGQDVALRCDPISGHVSLYWYRQALGQGPEFLTYFNYEAQQDKSGLPNDRFSAERPEGSISTLTIQRTEQRDSAMYRCASSFTGGNTGELFFGEGSRLTVL.

The rearrangement joins TRBV18 to TRBJ1-5, with D unclear. This CDR3 region has 13 residues. Trimming removed 2 bases from V and 5 bases from J, with 7 bases in between. Germline CDR1 is KGHSH and CDR2 is LQKENI. The CDR3 spells CASSPGPDQPQHF. DNA of the CDR3: TGTGCCAGCTCACCAGGGCCCGATCAGCCCCAGCATTTT.

The chain couples TRBV5-1 to TRBJ1-2, with TRBD1 identical over 7 bases. With 0 bases clipped from V and 4 bases from J, the junction kept 21 bases outside the gene matches. This CDR3 comprises 20 residues. Germline CDR1 is SGHRS and CDR2 is YFSETQ. The CDR3 reads CASSLVSDRLQSSQLYGYTF. Written as DNA, the CDR3 is TGCGCCAGCAGCTTGGTGTCGGACAGGCTACAAAGTTCTCAACTCTATGGCTACACCTTC. Together with reference TRBV5-1 and TRBJ1-2, the CDR3 gives the full variable domain: KAGVTQTPRYLIKTRGQQVTLSCSPISGHRSVSWYQQTPGQGLQFLFEYFSETQRNKGNFPGRFSGRQFSNSRSEMNVSTLELGDSALYLCASSLVSDRLQSSQLYGYTFGSGTRLTVV.

This clone was seen a few times. This chain links TRBV10-3 with TRBJ1-3; 8 positions agree with TRBD1. V gave up 0 bases and J gave up 3 bases; unmatched junction bases: 7. In germline, CDR1 is ENHRY, CDR2 SYGVKD. The CDR3 covers 17 residues. In nucleotides, the CDR3 is TGTGCCATCAGTGAGTCGCCCCGGGGGACAGGTGGAAACACCATATATTTT. Amino acids: CAISESPRGTGGNTIYF.

CDR3 protein: CASRNRRQGATGELFF. As DNA, the CDR3 is TGTGCCAGCAGAAACAGGAGACAGGGGGCGACTGGGGAGCTGTTTTTT. The chain has TRBV6-6 and TRBJ1-3; 10 bases fit TRBD1. Near its end, the DNA agrees better with TRBJ2-2, so the J call may be wrong. Per the germline V gene, CDR1 is MNHNY and CDR2 is SVGAGI (reference sequence). The CDR3 length is 16 residues.

The chain links TRBV6-5 to TRBJ1-1, with 9 bases matching TRBD1. This CDR3 comprises 13 residues. J lost 7 bases, V lost 8 bases, and 8 bases had no gene match. Per germline, CDR1 MNHEY and CDR2 SVGAGI. CDR3 loop: CASHRQGGCEAFF. CDR3 DNA: TGTGCCAGCCACAGACAGGGGGGTTGTGAAGCTTTCTTT.

The J gene is TRBJ2-7, the V gene TRBV10-2; D call uncertain. V was shortened by 2 bases and J by 6 bases, with 11 bases between the two germline ends. The CDR3 is 13 amino acids. CDR1 and CDR2 (germline): WSHSY, SAAADI. Written as DNA, the CDR3 is TGCGCCAGCAGTGAGCTTCCTGTCCCCGAGCAGTACTTC. It translates to CASSELPVPEQYF.

This clone has just one count. This chain uses TRBV12-5 with TRBJ1-2, with D perhaps matching TRBD1 (5 bases). The V gene lost 5 bases and the J gene lost 4 bases, with 11 bases spanning the gap. Germline-derived CDR1 and CDR2 are LGHNT and FRNRAP. The CDR3 is 13 amino acids. The DNA for the CDR3 is TGTGCTAGTGGTACCCGACAGCCCTATGGCTACACCTTC. Its translation is CASGTRQPYGYTF.

The chain recombines TRBV6-1 with TRBJ2-7, with a tentative D call TRBD1 (5 bases). The CDR3 totals 14 residues. Germline CDR1 MNHNS, CDR2 SASEGT. V was cut by 2 bases and J by 2 bases, with 10 bases left in between. DNA of the CDR3: TGTGCCAGCAGTGAATGCAGGACAACCTACGAGCAGTACTTC. This sequence encodes CASSECRTTYEQYF.

This clone occurred once. The chain combines TRBV28 with TRBJ1-5; D might be TRBD1 (6 bases). Germline loops: CDR1 MDHEN, CDR2 SYDVKM. This CDR3 spans 16 amino acids. Trimming removed 7 bases from V and 0 bases from J, with 16 bases in between. As DNA, the CDR3 is TGTGCCAGCACCGAACTAGGGACAAATAGCAATCAGCCCCAGCATTTT. Protein product: CASTELGTNSNQPQHF.

The chain carries TRBV28 and TRBJ1-1; D may be TRBD1 (6 bases). The V and J ends lost 7 bases and 11 bases respectively, with 26 bases between them. The CDR3 is 15 residues long. CDR1 MDHEN and CDR2 SYDVKM come from the germline V gene. Here the CDR3 DNA reads TGTGCCAGCACCGATATGAGGGGGGGCACCCTAGGCGCTTTCTTT. Its protein product is CASTDMRGGTLGAFF.

The chain joins TRBV5-4 to TRBJ1-2, with TRBD1 identical over 9 bases. Germline-derived CDR1 and CDR2 are SGHNT and YYREEE (reference sequence). V shed 3 bases, J shed 8 bases, and the junction held 17 bases outside the gene matches. This CDR3 is 17 amino acids long. CDR3 protein: CASSSGGYNRGHRGYTF. CDR3 sequence (DNA): TGTGCCAGCAGCTCGGGGGGCTACAACAGGGGGCACCGCGGCTACACCTTC.

The chain employs TRBV21-1 and TRBJ1-5. TRBV21-1 is labeled a pseudogene. This CDR3 is 13 amino acids long. The CDR3 reads CASSVGGNQPQHF. The CDR3 nucleotides read TGTGCCAGCAGCGTGGGAGGCAATCAGCCCCAGCATTTT.

V is TRBV7-7 and J is TRBJ2-5, with 7 bases aligning to TRBD1. The CDR3 runs to 14 residues. Unmatched junction bases numbered 3, after V lost 2 bases and J lost 3 bases. CDR1 and CDR2 (germline): SSHAT, FNYEAQ (reference sequence). The CDR3 DNA follows: TGTGCCAGCAGCTTACCCGACAGGGAAGAGACCCAGTACTTC. Its protein product is CASSLPDREETQYF. Variable domain in full (rest from reference TRBV7-7 and TRBJ2-5): GAGVSQSPRYKVTKRGQDVTLRCDPISSHATLYWYQQALGQGPEFLTYFNYEAQPDKSGLPSDRFSAERPEGSISTLTIQRTEQRDSAMYRCASSLPDREETQYFGPGTRLLVL.

The CDR3 loop reads CASSRNRDSNSPLHF. In nucleotides, the CDR3 is TGTGCCAGCAGCCGCAACCGGGACAGTAATTCACCCCTCCACTTT. V and J are TRBV7-9 and TRBJ1-6, with 7 bases aligning to TRBD1. The CDR3 has 15 amino acids. V was clipped by 5 bases and J by 6 bases; unmatched bases: 7. Per the germline V gene, CDR1 is SEHNR and CDR2 is FQNEAQ (reference sequence).